The TCR beta chain under discussion was sequenced for a study of blood T cell repertoires in COVID-19. Overall study: Specimens from acute and convalescent COVID-19 originated in the United States, Italy and Spain. Sources were T cells, B-cell-depleted T cells, or PBMCs; the material itself was cDNA or gDNA.

The V and J ends lost 6 bases and 4 bases respectively, with 12 bases between them. The CDR3 runs to 13 residues. CDR1 and CDR2 from the germline V gene are MNHEY and SVGAGI. Source study methods: Reference gene primer amplification yielded estimated nucleated cell counts. TCRdb's table, derived via immunoSEQ multiplex PCR, lists solely in-frame clones and lacks some. Clone size and the V and J calls come from that table; the DNA yielded D and trimming. The repertoire includes 65,000 to 90,000 clones, 70% to 90% of them detected once, and 22% sits in the top ten. The clonotype was recovered from a woman older than 75 in a cohort sampled during active or convalescent COVID-19. Sequenced sample: peripheral blood. V usage is TRBV6-5 and J usage is TRBJ2-5; D possibly corresponds to TRBD1 (6 bases). CDR3 sequence reads: CASSSGDRETQYF. Written as DNA, the CDR3 is TGTGCCAGCAGCTCAGGGGACCGAGAGACCCAGTACTTC.